Each of the 20 T cell receptor beta chains below was sequenced from the same sample in a study of T cell responses to AZD1222 COVID-19 vaccine. Some clones are missing from TCRdb's copy, which holds only in-frame ones; the method was immunoSEQ multiplex PCR. The table shows roughly 120,000 clones, with roughly 80% occurring only once. The input for sequencing was peripheral blood, taken on day 0 of AZD1222 vaccination. The receptors shown here come from an adult in good health.

The chain combines TRBV7-2 with TRBJ2-2; TRBD1 matches at 9 bases. Looked up from germline, CDR1 is SGHTA and CDR2 is FQGNSA. V was clipped by 5 bases and J by 5 bases; unmatched bases: 9. The CDR3 contains 16 residues. CDR3 sequence (DNA): TGTGCCAGCAGCGTTCTGGGACAGGGATGGACCGGGGAGCTGTTTTTT. Its translation: CASSVLGQGWTGELFF. The full variable domain, in which reference TRBV7-2 and TRBJ2-2 provide the parts outside the CDR3, is GAGVSQSPSNKVTEKGKDVELRCDPISGHTALYWYRQSLGQGLEFLIYFQGNSAPDKSGLPSDRFSAERTGGSVSTLTIQRTQQEDSAVYLCASSVLGQGWTGELFFGEGSRLTVL.

This chain uses TRBV2 with TRBJ2-7; weak D call: TRBD2 (5 bases). V was shortened by 6 bases and J by 3 bases, with 9 bases between the two germline ends. CDR1 SNHLY and CDR2 FYNNEI come from the germline V gene. CDR3 length: 12 amino acids. CDR3 sequence: CASRLDFYEQYF. The CDR3 region has the DNA TGTGCCAGCAGACTGGACTTCTACGAGCAGTACTTC.

This chain links TRBV6-5 with TRBJ1-2, with 10 bases identical to TRBD1. Germline V gene sequence: CDR1 MNHEY, CDR2 SVGAGI. The CDR3 sequence is 15 residues long. The J segment lost 8 bases and the V segment lost 0 bases, leaving 6 bases of the junction unmatched. The CDR3 is CASSYSSDRGLGYTF. CDR3 DNA: TGTGCCAGCAGTTACTCTTCCGACAGGGGGCTCGGCTACACCTTC.

The rearrangement joins TRBV10-3 to TRBJ2-7; 7 bases are a match to TRBD2. J gave up 2 bases and V 6 bases, and 4 bases lay outside the gene matches. Germline values: CDR1 ENHRY, CDR2 SYGVKD. The CDR3 is 13 amino acids. The CDR3 here is CAIRGGLAYEQYF. DNA for the CDR3: TGTGCCATCAGGGGCGGACTAGCCTACGAGCAGTACTTC.

This sequence joins TRBV19 and TRBJ1-5; perhaps TRBD1 as D (6 bases). The CDR3 loop spans 18 amino acids. Trimming stripped 0 bases from V and 1 base from J, with 16 bases between. Per germline, CDR1 LNHDA and CDR2 SQIVND (reference sequence). The CDR3 DNA sequence: TGTGCCAGTAGTATAGATTCACCGGGGGCCGGAAGCAATCAGCCCCAGCATTTT. It is translated as CASSIDSPGAGSNQPQHF.

The chain is built from TRBV30 and TRBJ1-2; D unresolved. CDR1 GTSNPN and CDR2 SVGIG come from the germline V gene (reference sequence). The length of the CDR3 is 13 residues. V was pared by 3 bases and J by 5 bases, with 13 bases between. Written as DNA, the CDR3 is TGTGCCTGGAGGTCTACAGCTGATTATGGCTACACCTTC. It translates to CAWRSTADYGYTF.

The V call is TRBV7-9, the J call TRBJ2-1; no clear D gene. CDR1 and CDR2 from the germline V gene are SEHNR and FQNEAQ (reference sequence). This CDR3 has 12 residues. Trimming shortened V by 4 bases and J by 6 bases, and 7 bases separated the two germline ends. CDR3 sequence (DNA): TGTGCCAGCAGCTACCAGTCCAATGAGCAGTTCTTC. The encoded protein is CASSYQSNEQFF. The whole variable domain, remainder taken from reference TRBV7-9 and TRBJ2-1, is DTGVSQNPRHKITKRGQNVTFRCDPISEHNRLYWYRQTLGQGPEFLTYFQNEAQLEKSRLLSDRFSAERPKGSFSTLEIQRTEQGDSAMYLCASSYQSNEQFFGPGTRLTVL.

The V call is TRBV2, the J call TRBJ1-6, with 7 bases matching TRBD1. Germline loops: CDR1 SNHLY, CDR2 FYNNEI. Unmatched junction bases numbered 8, after V lost 5 bases and J lost 7 bases. The CDR3 has 15 residues. The CDR3, as DNA: TGTGCCAGCAGTCTCGACAGGGTTAGGAATTCACCCCTCCACTTT. Protein: CASSLDRVRNSPLHF.

The CDR3 sequence is CASSQLTSGQETQYF. The CDR3 DNA reads TGTGCCAGCAGCCAATTGACTAGCGGACAAGAGACCCAGTACTTC. The chain uses TRBV7-9 and TRBJ2-5; TRBD2 aligns across 9 bases. CDR3 length: 15 amino acids. Looked up from germline, CDR1 is SEHNR and CDR2 is FQNEAQ (reference sequence). V was clipped by 5 bases and J by 2 bases; unmatched bases: 6.

This clone turned up a few times. The chain carries TRBV3-1 (or the pseudogene TRBV3-2) and TRBJ1-1, with 9 bases aligning to TRBD1. J was trimmed by 1 base and V by 2 bases; bases with no gene match: 8. Looked up from germline, CDR1 is LGHDT and CDR2 is YNNKEL (reference sequence). The CDR3 sequence is 17 residues long. CDR3 bases: TGTGCCAGCAGCCAATATCCCGGGACAGGGTGGAACACTGAAGCTTTCTTT. Its translation: CASSQYPGTGWNTEAFF.

The count of this clone is one. V gene TRBV5-4 combines with J gene TRBJ2-3, with 8 bases fitting TRBD1. This CDR3 has 14 amino acids. Germline V gene lookup returns CDR1 SGHNT and CDR2 YYREEE (reference sequence). V was pared by 3 bases and J by 6 bases, with 6 bases of the junction left unmatched. The CDR3 spells CASSSRTGSDTQYF. In nucleotides, the CDR3 is TGTGCCAGCAGCTCCCGGACAGGGTCTGATACGCAGTATTTT.

J is TRBJ1-5 and V is TRBV5-1; D is perhaps TRBD1 (6 bases). The CDR3 is 17 residues long. Germline V gene sequence: CDR1 SGHRS, CDR2 YFSETQ. Trimming took off 2 bases at V and 0 bases at J, with 15 bases between the two ends. CDR3: CASSFGDTLYSNQPQHF. The DNA for the CDR3 is TGCGCCAGCAGCTTCGGGGACACTCTTTATAGCAATCAGCCCCAGCATTTT.

This clone was counted only a few times. The V gene is TRBV15, the J gene TRBJ1-1; TRBD1 might be the D (6 bases). The CDR3 runs to 13 residues. V lost 6 bases, J lost 4 bases, and 12 bases lay in between. Germline V gives CDR1 LNHNV, CDR2 YYDKDF (reference sequence). The CDR3 is CATSSQGGTEAFF. CDR3 nucleotide sequence: TGTGCCACCAGTTCACAGGGTGGCACTGAAGCTTTCTTT.

This rearrangement joins TRBV19 to TRBJ2-3, with a possible D match to TRBD1 (6 bases). V lost 6 bases and J lost 1, with 11 bases in between. Germline CDR1 reads LNHDA; CDR2 reads SQIVND (reference sequence). The CDR3 consists of 14 residues. The CDR3 bases are TGTGCCAGTAGACCGGCAGGGGGCACAGATACGCAGTATTTT. Translated: CASRPAGGTDTQYF. Full variable domain (rest looked up from reference TRBV19 and TRBJ2-3): DGGITQSPKYLFRKEGQNVTLSCEQNLNHDAMYWYRQDPGQGLRLIYYSQIVNDFQKGDIAEGYSVSREKKESFPLTVTSAQKNPTAFYLCASRPAGGTDTQYFGPGTRLTVL.

V usage is TRBV4-1 and J usage is TRBJ2-5; 8 bases align to TRBD2. From germline, CDR1 is MGHRA and CDR2 YSYEKL. This CDR3 is 13 amino acids long. V lost 5 bases to trimming and J lost 5 bases; unmatched junction nucleotides: 4. CDR3 coding DNA: TGCGCCAGCAGCTCGAGCGGGAGTGAGACCCAGTACTTC. The encoded protein is CASSSSGSETQYF.

The chain couples TRBV19 to TRBJ2-5, with 7 bases identical to TRBD2. Germline lookup yields CDR1 LNHDA and CDR2 SQIVND (reference sequence). The V gene end was trimmed by 10 bases and the J gene end by 2 bases; junction bases not matched to a gene: 7. This CDR3 region has 13 residues. This chain's CDR3 is CATESSGQETQYF. The CDR3 DNA follows: TGTGCCACCGAATCTAGCGGACAAGAGACCCAGTACTTC.

The chain is built from TRBV12-3 or TRBV12-4 and TRBJ1-1, with D hard to call. Trimming took 3 bases from V and 1 from J, leaving 6 bases between them. The CDR3 sequence is 13 residues long. CDR3 sequence reads: CASSLEWNTEAFF. In DNA form, the CDR3 reads TGTGCCAGCAGTTTGGAGTGGAACACTGAAGCTTTCTTT.

V usage is TRBV28 and J usage is TRBJ2-5; D is undetermined. Deletions cut 6 bases from V and 2 bases from J, with 7 bases between. Germline CDR1 and CDR2: MDHEN and SYDVKM. There are 12 residues in the CDR3. The CDR3 bases are TGTGCCAGCAGCTCGTGGCAAGAGACCCAGTACTTC. It translates to CASSSWQETQYF. Variable domain in full (rest from reference TRBV28 and TRBJ2-5): DVKVTQSSRYLVKRTGEKVFLECVQDMDHENMFWYRQDPGLGLRLIYFSYDVKMKEKGDIPEGYSVSREKKERFSLILESASTNQTSMYLCASSSWQETQYFGPGTRLLVL.

The chain joins TRBV5-8 to TRBJ1-6; D unclear. Trimming took 4 bases from V and 7 from J, leaving 6 bases between them. CDR3 length: 12 amino acids. Germline V CDR1 and CDR2: SGHTS, YDEGEE. Here the CDR3 DNA reads TGTGCCAGCAGCCATTCAAATTCACCCCTCCACTTT. Amino acid sequence: CASSHSNSPLHF.

The rearrangement links TRBV27 to TRBJ2-6; D uncertain. This CDR3 has 15 amino acids. Trimming cost V 9 bases and J 0 bases, with 12 bases left between them. The germline CDR1 and CDR2 sequences are MNHEY and SMNVEV (reference sequence). The CDR3 DNA reads as TGTGCCAGTATTCGAGCGTACTCTGGGGCCAACGTCCTGACTTTC. Protein: CASIRAYSGANVLTF.